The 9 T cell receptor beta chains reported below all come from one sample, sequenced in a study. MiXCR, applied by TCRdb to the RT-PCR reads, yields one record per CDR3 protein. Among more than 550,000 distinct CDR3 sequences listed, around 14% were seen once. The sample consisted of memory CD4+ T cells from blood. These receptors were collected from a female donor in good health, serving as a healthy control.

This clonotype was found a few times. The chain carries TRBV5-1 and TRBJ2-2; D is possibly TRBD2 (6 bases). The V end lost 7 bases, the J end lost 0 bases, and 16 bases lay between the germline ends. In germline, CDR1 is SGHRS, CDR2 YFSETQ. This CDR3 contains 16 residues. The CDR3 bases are TGCGCCAGCTCCCCTGCGGGACGGCCGAACACCGGGGAGCTGTTTTTT. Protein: CASSPAGRPNTGELFF.

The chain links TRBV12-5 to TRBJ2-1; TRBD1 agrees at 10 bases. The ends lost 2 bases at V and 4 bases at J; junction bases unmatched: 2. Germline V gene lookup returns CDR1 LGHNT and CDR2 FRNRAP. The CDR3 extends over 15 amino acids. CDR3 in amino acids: CASGLTGQGYNEQFF. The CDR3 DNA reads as TGTGCTAGTGGTTTGACGGGACAGGGGTACAATGAGCAGTTCTTC.

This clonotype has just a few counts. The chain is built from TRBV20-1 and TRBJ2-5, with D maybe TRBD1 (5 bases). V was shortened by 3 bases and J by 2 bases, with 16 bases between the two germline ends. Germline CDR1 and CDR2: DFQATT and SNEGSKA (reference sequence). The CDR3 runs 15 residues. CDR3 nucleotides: TGCAGTGCTAGTCCTCATAAAGGGGTGCAAGAGACCCAGTACTTC. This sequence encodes CSASPHKGVQETQYF.

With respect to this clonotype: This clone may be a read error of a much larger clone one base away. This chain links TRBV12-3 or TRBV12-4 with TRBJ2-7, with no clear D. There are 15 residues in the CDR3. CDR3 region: CASSPPEPQPYEHYF. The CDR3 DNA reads TGTGCCAGCAGTCCGCCGGAACCACAGCCCTACGAGCATTACTTC.

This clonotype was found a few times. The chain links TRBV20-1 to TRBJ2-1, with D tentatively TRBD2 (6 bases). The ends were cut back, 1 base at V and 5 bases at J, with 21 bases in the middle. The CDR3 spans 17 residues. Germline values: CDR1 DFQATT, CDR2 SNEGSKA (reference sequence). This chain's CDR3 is CSARAAGRAILNNEQFF. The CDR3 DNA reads TGCAGTGCTAGAGCCGCGGGACGAGCGATTTTAAACAATGAGCAGTTCTTC.

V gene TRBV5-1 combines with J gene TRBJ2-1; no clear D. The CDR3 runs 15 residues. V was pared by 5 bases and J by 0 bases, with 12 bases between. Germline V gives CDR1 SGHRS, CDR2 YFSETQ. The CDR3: CASRRAHGSYNEQFF. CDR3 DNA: TGCGCCAGCAGACGGGCCCACGGCTCCTACAATGAGCAGTTCTTC.

For the CDR3, the DNA is TGTGCCACCAGTGATTTTCAAGGGACTGAAGCTTTCTTT. Protein: CATSDFQGTEAFF. The chain has TRBV24-1 and TRBJ1-1; no clear D. Germline CDR1 KGHDR, CDR2 SFDVKD. Trimming cost V 1 base and J 5 bases, with 7 bases left between them. The CDR3 extends over 13 amino acids.

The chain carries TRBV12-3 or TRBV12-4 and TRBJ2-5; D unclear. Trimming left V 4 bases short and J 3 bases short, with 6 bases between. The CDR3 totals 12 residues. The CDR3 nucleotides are TGTGCCAGCAGTTCACAAAAAGAGACCCAGTACTTC. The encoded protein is CASSSQKETQYF.

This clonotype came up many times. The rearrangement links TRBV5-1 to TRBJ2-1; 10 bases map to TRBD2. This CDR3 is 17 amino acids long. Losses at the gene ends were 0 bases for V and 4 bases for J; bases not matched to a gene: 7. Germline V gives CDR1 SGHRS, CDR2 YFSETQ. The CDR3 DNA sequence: TGCGCCAGCAGCTTGGAGCGGGGGGGCGAGACTTACAATGAGCAGTTCTTC. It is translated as CASSLERGGETYNEQFF.